The 22 T cell receptor beta chains below come from one sample, sequenced in a study of cytotoxic CD8 clonotypes in ibrutinib-treated CLL. The protocol was immunoSEQ multiplex PCR, while the TCRdb copy is restricted to in-frame clones and leaves out a portion. The sample comprises over 150,000 clones, 81% of which are singletons, and roughly 1.9% rests with the top ten. The sequences come from PBMCs, collected after 12 months of ibrutinib treatment. The receptor source for this set is a human donor with chronic lymphocytic leukemia.

The J gene is TRBJ2-7, the V gene TRBV28; a weak D match, TRBD2 (7 bases). The CDR3 has 12 amino acids. Trimming stripped 8 bases from V and 4 bases from J, with 12 bases between. CDR1 MDHEN and CDR2 SYDVKM come from the germline V gene. CDR3 bases: TGTGCCAGCCTGGGAGGGGGATACGAGCAGTACTTC. Protein sequence: CASLGGGYEQYF.

The DNA of the CDR3 is TGTGCCAGCTCACCACCGGGACATAGGAACACTGAAGCTTTCTTT. This encodes CASSPPGHRNTEAFF. The V call is TRBV18, the J call TRBJ1-1; TRBD1 is a possible D gene (6 bases). The germline CDR1 and CDR2 sequences are KGHSH and LQKENI. CDR3 length equals 15 residues. V lost 0 bases, J lost 1 base, and 9 bases lay in between. Drawing the rest from reference TRBV18 and TRBJ1-1, the complete variable domain is NAGVMQNPRHLVRRRGQEARLRCSPMKGHSHVYWYRQLPEEGLKFMVYLQKENIIDESGMPKERFSAEFPKEGPSILRIQQVVRGDSAAYFCASSPPGHRNTEAFFGQGTRLTVV.

V gene TRBV28 combines with J gene TRBJ1-1, with 10 nucleotides matching TRBD1. From germline, CDR1 is MDHEN and CDR2 SYDVKM. The junction had 8 bases not matched to a gene; V was cut back by 3 bases and J by 7 bases. The CDR3 extends over 15 amino acids. CDR3 amino acids: CASSLSSTGGYEAFF. The CDR3 nucleotides are TGTGCCAGCAGTTTGAGCTCGACAGGGGGCTATGAAGCTTTCTTT.

V is TRBV5-1 and J is TRBJ2-1; 9 bases align to TRBD1. J was trimmed by 10 bases and V by 2 bases; bases with no gene match: 16. This CDR3 has 17 residues. Germline CDR1 SGHRS, CDR2 YFSETQ. The CDR3 loop is CASSFRLTGQGIGEQFF. CDR3 DNA sequence: TGCGCCAGCAGCTTTCGTTTAACGGGACAGGGAATTGGCGAGCAGTTCTTC. Filled out from reference TRBV5-1 and TRBJ2-1, the complete variable domain reads KAGVTQTPRYLIKTRGQQVTLSCSPISGHRSVSWYQQTPGQGLQFLFEYFSETQRNKGNFPGRFSGRQFSNSRSEMNVSTLELGDSALYLCASSFRLTGQGIGEQFFGPGTRLTVL.

This clone was counted between two and nine times. This sequence joins TRBV7-2 and TRBJ2-3; D is uncertain. The V and J ends lost 2 bases and 5 bases respectively, with 5 bases between them. Germline V gene data show CDR1 as SGHTA and CDR2 as FQGNSA. The CDR3 loop spans 12 amino acids. CDR3 bases: TGTGCCAGCAGCTTACGACGAGATACGCAGTATTTT. Translation: CASSLRRDTQYF.

A remark on this clone: A read error may produce the germline difference seen at one junction end. V and J are TRBV9 and TRBJ1-4; possible D gene TRBD1, 5 bases. The length of the CDR3 is 14 residues. Germline V gene lookup returns CDR1 SGDLS and CDR2 YYNGEE. The CDR3 reads CASSKGTAWTHKTF. CDR3 nucleotide sequence: TGTGCCAGCAGCAAAGGGACCGCCTGGACTCACAAGACCTTT.

The chain uses TRBV18 and TRBJ1-1; D not resolved. Germline-derived CDR1 and CDR2 are KGHSH and LQKENI. This CDR3 comprises 14 residues. Trimming shortened V by 1 base and J by 3 bases, and 9 bases separated the two germline ends. The CDR3 nucleotides are TGTGCCAGCTCACCACAGGGATCTTACACTGAAGCTTTCTTT. Its protein product is CASSPQGSYTEAFF. The full variable domain, with the rest looked up from reference TRBV18 and TRBJ1-1, is NAGVMQNPRHLVRRRGQEARLRCSPMKGHSHVYWYRQLPEEGLKFMVYLQKENIIDESGMPKERFSAEFPKEGPSILRIQQVVRGDSAAYFCASSPQGSYTEAFFGQGTRLTVV.

The chain carries TRBV9 and TRBJ2-2; D may be TRBD1 (5 bases). Trimming shortened V by 2 bases and J by 9 bases, and 20 bases separated the two germline ends. Per the germline V gene, CDR1 is SGDLS and CDR2 is YYNGEE. The CDR3 runs 16 residues. The DNA for the CDR3 is TGTGCCAGCAGCGTCGACCCAGGGCAGGGCCTGCGGGAGCTGTTTTTT. It encodes CASSVDPGQGLRELFF.

V is TRBV7-9 and J is TRBJ1-1; 7 bases map to TRBD1. Germline CDR1 is SEHNR and CDR2 is FQNEAQ (reference sequence). This CDR3 comprises 15 residues. V gave up 3 bases and J gave up 4 bases; unmatched junction bases: 8. The CDR3 nucleotides read TGTGCCAGCAGCTTTGAGGGGGCAAGGGGCACTGAAGCTTTCTTT. The encoded protein is CASSFEGARGTEAFF.

The chain combines TRBV4-2 with TRBJ2-1, with 12 bases that match TRBD2. From germline, CDR1 is LGHNA and CDR2 YNFKEQ. The CDR3 extends over 16 amino acids. Trimming at V came to 4 bases and at J to 9 bases, leaving 10 bases not matched to a gene. CDR3 in amino acids: CASSPTPQTSGSEQFF. The CDR3 DNA sequence: TGTGCCAGCAGCCCCACGCCCCAGACTAGCGGGAGTGAGCAGTTCTTC.

V and J are TRBV27 and TRBJ2-6; D is ambiguous. Trimming pared 5 bases from V and 1 base from J, leaving 3 bases between. Germline V gene sequence: CDR1 MNHEY, CDR2 SMNVEV (reference sequence). This CDR3 has 13 residues. This CDR3 reads CASSQSGANVLTF. The CDR3 DNA reads as TGTGCCAGCAGTCAGTCTGGGGCCAACGTCCTGACTTTC.

V usage is TRBV4-1 and J usage is TRBJ2-2; no firm D call. Trimming stripped 1 base from V and 4 bases from J, with 10 bases between. In germline, CDR1 is MGHRA, CDR2 YSYEKL. The CDR3 loop spans 15 amino acids. The CDR3 bases are TGCGCCAGCAGCCAAGTAACGCGAACCACCGGGGAGCTGTTTTTT. This gives the protein CASSQVTRTTGELFF.

This chain links TRBV4-3 with TRBJ1-2, with D perhaps matching TRBD1 (6 bases). V was clipped by 0 bases and J by 7 bases, with 12 bases between them. CDR1 and CDR2 (germline): LGHNA, YSLEER. This CDR3 region has 14 residues. The CDR3 DNA reads TGCGCCAGCAGCCAAGAGAGAGGGGGAGGTGGCTACACCTTC. Translated, it gives CASSQERGGGGYTF.

Points on this clone: This sequence may be a read error, since a much larger clone differs from it by one base. CDR3 residues: CASSEQGDNQPQHF. As DNA, the CDR3 is TGTGCCAGCAGTGAACAGGGAGACAATCAGCCCCAGCATTTT. This rearrangement joins TRBV2 to TRBJ1-5; D possibly corresponds to TRBD1 (5 bases). CDR3 length equals 14 residues. Germline V gene sequence: CDR1 SNHLY, CDR2 FYNNEI. Trimming pared 2 bases from V and 3 bases from J, leaving 8 bases between.

This rearrangement joins TRBV6-1 to TRBJ2-7; 8 bases map to TRBD1. Trimming at V came to 4 bases and at J to 1 base, leaving 9 bases not matched to a gene. CDR1 is MNHNS and CDR2 is SASEGT in the germline V gene. This CDR3 is built from 16 residues. CDR3 sequence: CASSGDRDRRSYEQYF. The CDR3 nucleotides read TGTGCCAGCAGTGGTGACCGGGACAGGCGATCCTACGAGCAGTACTTC.

The chain combines TRBV20-1 with TRBJ2-1; the match to TRBD2 covers 7 bases. Germline values: CDR1 DFQATT, CDR2 SNEGSKA (reference sequence). The CDR3 has 11 amino acids. The V gene end was trimmed by 4 bases and the J gene end by 12 bases; junction bases not matched to a gene: 6. Here the CDR3 reads CSAKKRDLQFF. CDR3 sequence (DNA): TGCAGTGCTAAGAAGCGGGACCTGCAGTTCTTC.

The V call is TRBV27, the J call TRBJ1-5, with 9 positions matching TRBD1. Germline assignment: CDR1 MNHEY and CDR2 SMNVEV (reference sequence). V was clipped by 3 bases and J by 6 bases; unmatched bases: 9. This CDR3 contains 16 residues. The CDR3: CASSFFGTGICQPQHF. As DNA, the CDR3 is TGTGCCAGCAGTTTTTTTGGGACAGGGATTTGTCAGCCCCAGCATTTT.

The genes are TRBV19 and TRBJ1-2; D remains ambiguous. Trimming stripped 2 bases from V and 5 bases from J, with 15 bases between. Germline values: CDR1 LNHDA, CDR2 SQIVND (reference sequence). CDR3 size: 15 residues. The CDR3 spells CASSINPLAVYGYTF. CDR3 sequence (DNA): TGTGCCAGTAGTATAAACCCCCTGGCAGTTTATGGCTACACCTTC. Together with reference TRBV19 and TRBJ1-2, the CDR3 gives the full variable domain: DGGITQSPKYLFRKEGQNVTLSCEQNLNHDAMYWYRQDPGQGLRLIYYSQIVNDFQKGDIAEGYSVSREKKESFPLTVTSAQKNPTAFYLCASSINPLAVYGYTFGSGTRLTVV.

CDR3 coding DNA: TGCGCCAGCAGCTCTCAGACAGGGTCCGGTCCAGATACGCAGTATTTT. This encodes CASSSQTGSGPDTQYF. The chain carries TRBV5-1 and TRBJ2-3; 7 bases agree with TRBD1. Germline CDR1 SGHRS, CDR2 YFSETQ. The CDR3 sequence is 16 residues long. V lost 3 bases and J lost 4; bases outside the gene matches: 11.

V and J are TRBV18 and TRBJ2-7; TRBD1 matches 7 bases. V lost 4 bases, J lost 5 bases, and 8 bases stayed unmatched. Germline CDR1 reads KGHSH; CDR2 reads LQKENI. This CDR3 comprises 14 residues. The chain's CDR3 is CASSQGADKNEQYF. The CDR3 coding sequence is TGTGCCAGCTCACAGGGGGCGGATAAGAACGAGCAGTACTTC.

The rearrangement uses TRBV28 and TRBJ1-3; no clear D. This CDR3 is built from 15 residues. Looked up from germline, CDR1 is MDHEN and CDR2 is SYDVKM. The V end was cut by 4 bases, the J end by 4 bases, with 14 bases between. The CDR3 loop reads CASSSGVMVGNTIYF. The CDR3 DNA reads as TGTGCCAGCAGTTCGGGCGTGATGGTGGGAAACACCATATATTTT.

The CDR3 spells CAWGRAPELYNEQFF. In DNA, the CDR3 is TGTGCCTGGGGGCGTGCTCCGGAGCTGTACAATGAGCAGTTCTTC. V and J are TRBV30 and TRBJ2-1; D unclear. The germline V gene encodes CDR1 GTSNPN and CDR2 SVGIG (reference sequence). The CDR3 spans 15 residues. Trimming cost V 5 bases and J 4 bases, with 18 bases left between them.